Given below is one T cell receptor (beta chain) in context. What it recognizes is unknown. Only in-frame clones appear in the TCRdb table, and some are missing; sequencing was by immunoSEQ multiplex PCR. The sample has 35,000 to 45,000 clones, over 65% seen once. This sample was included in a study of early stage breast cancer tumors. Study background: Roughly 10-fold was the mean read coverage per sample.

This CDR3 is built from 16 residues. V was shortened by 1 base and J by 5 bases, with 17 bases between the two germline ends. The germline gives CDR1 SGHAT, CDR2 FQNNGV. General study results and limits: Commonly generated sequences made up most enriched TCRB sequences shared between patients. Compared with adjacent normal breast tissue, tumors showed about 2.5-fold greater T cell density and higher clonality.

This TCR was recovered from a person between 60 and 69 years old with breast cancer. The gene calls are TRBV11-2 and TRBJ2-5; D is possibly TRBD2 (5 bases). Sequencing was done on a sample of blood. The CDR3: CASSLGFVEGSETQYF. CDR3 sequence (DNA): TGTGCCAGCAGCTTAGGGTTTGTAGAGGGTTCGGAGACCCAGTACTTC.